Below, one T cell receptor beta chain is given with its context. These data are taken from a study of blood T cell repertoires in COVID-19. This CDR3 region has 14 residues. Per the germline V gene, CDR1 is SGHTA and CDR2 is FQGNSA. Between the trimmed V and J ends, which lost 1 base and 6 bases, there was a span of 12 bases. Participants were aged roughly 18 to 90 years from about 25 US areas. Clones were read by immunoSEQ multiplex PCR, and TCRdb kept only the in-frame ones, dropping some. The sample shows a few hundred thousand clones, 88% of them seen only once. The source is a woman in her sixties or seventies who had recovered from COVID-19. Source material: PBMCs or T cells enriched from blood (not recorded which). This chain joins TRBV7-2 and TRBJ1-2; a weak D match, TRBD1 (6 bases). The CDR3 sequence is CASSLVAQGNGYTF. The CDR3 nucleotides read TGTGCCAGCAGCTTAGTCGCACAGGGAAATGGCTACACCTTC.